A single T cell receptor beta chain is shown here with its context. The CDR3 is 15 residues long. The germline CDR1 and CDR2 sequences are LNHDA and SQIVND (reference sequence). The V end lost 0 bases, the J end lost 4 bases, and 12 bases lay between the germline ends. The data are from a study of cytomegalovirus exposure and HLA in healthy donors. The PCR ran on 60 Vbeta and 13 Jbeta primers. This table comes from immunoSEQ multiplex PCR, and its TCRdb copy is limited to in-frame clones, with some not included. The top ten clones hold 2.5% to 3.5% of a sample with over 150,000 clones, about 70% of them seen once.

This receptor was taken from a woman in her thirties or forties in good health and CMV-seropositive. The gene calls are TRBV19 and TRBJ1-2; D gene ambiguous. The sample consisted of PBMCs. The CDR3 is CASSIEEALGYGYTF. The CDR3 nucleotides are TGTGCCAGTAGTATAGAAGAGGCTCTCGGCTATGGCTACACCTTC.